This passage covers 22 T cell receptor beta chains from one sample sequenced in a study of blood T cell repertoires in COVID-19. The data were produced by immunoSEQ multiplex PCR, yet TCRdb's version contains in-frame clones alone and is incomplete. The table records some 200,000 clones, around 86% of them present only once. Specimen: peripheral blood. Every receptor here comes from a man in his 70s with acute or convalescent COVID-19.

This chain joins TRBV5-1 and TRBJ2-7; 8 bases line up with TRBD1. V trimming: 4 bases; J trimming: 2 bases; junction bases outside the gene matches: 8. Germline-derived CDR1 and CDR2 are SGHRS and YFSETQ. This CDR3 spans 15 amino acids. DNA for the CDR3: TGCGCCAGCAGCAGGCCCGGGACAGGTCCCTACGAGCAGTACTTC. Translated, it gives CASSRPGTGPYEQYF.

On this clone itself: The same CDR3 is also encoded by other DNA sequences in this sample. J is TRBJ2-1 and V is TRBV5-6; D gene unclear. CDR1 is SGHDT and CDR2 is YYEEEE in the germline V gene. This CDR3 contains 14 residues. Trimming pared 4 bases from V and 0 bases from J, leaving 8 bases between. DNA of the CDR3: TGTGCCAGCAGCCTGTCCGGCTCCTACAATGAGCAGTTCTTC. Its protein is CASSLSGSYNEQFF.

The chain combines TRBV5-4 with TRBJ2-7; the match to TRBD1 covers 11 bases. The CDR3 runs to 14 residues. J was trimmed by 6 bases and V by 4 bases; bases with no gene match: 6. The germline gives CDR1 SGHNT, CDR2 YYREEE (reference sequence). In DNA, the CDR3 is TGTGCCAGCAGCCCTGGACAGGGGGCGGGCGAGCAGTACTTC. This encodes CASSPGQGAGEQYF.

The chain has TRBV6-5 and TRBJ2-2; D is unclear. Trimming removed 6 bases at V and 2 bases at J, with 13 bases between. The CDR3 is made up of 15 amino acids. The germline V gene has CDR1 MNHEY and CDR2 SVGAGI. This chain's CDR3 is CASSLYPRNTGELFF. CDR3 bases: TGTGCCAGCAGCCTCTACCCACGTAACACCGGGGAGCTGTTTTTT.

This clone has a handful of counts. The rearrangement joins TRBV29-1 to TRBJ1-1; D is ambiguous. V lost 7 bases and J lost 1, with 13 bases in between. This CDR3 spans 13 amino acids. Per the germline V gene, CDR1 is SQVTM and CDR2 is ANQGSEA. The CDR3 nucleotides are TGCAGCGCCGCGGAGGGAACGAACACTGAAGCTTTCTTT. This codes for CSAAEGTNTEAFF. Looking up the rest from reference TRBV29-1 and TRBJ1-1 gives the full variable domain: SAVISQKPSRDICQRGTSLTIQCQVDSQVTMMFWYRQQPGQSLTLIATANQGSEATYESGFVIDKFPISRPNLTFSTLTVSNMSPEDSSIYLCSAAEGTNTEAFFGQGTRLTVV.

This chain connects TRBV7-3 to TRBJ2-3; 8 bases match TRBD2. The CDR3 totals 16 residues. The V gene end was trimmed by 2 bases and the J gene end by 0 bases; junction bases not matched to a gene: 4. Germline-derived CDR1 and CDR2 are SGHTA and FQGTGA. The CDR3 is CASSLVGGVSTDTQYF. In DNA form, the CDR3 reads TGTGCCAGCAGCTTAGTCGGGGGGGTTAGCACAGATACGCAGTATTTT.

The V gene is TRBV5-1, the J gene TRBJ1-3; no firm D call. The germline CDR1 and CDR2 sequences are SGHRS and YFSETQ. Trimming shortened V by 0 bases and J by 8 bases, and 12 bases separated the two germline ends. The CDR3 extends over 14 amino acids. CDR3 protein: CASSLEQQKDTIYF. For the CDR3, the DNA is TGCGCCAGCAGCTTGGAACAGCAGAAGGACACCATATATTTT.

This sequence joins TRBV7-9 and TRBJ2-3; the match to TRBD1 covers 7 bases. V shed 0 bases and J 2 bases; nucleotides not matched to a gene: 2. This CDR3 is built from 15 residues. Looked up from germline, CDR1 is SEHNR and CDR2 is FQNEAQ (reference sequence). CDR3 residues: CASSLAGQITDTQYF. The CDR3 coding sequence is TGTGCCAGCAGCTTAGCGGGACAGATCACAGATACGCAGTATTTT. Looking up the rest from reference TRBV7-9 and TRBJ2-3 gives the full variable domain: DTGVSQNPRHKITKRGQNVTFRCDPISEHNRLYWYRQTLGQGPEFLTYFQNEAQLEKSRLLSDRFSAERPKGSFSTLEIQRTEQGDSAMYLCASSLAGQITDTQYFGPGTRLTVL.

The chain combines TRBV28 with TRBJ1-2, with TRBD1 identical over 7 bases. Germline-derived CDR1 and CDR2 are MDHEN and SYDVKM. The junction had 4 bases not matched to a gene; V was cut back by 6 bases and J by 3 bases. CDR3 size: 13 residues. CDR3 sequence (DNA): TGTGCCAGCAGCAATGGACAGGACTATGGCTACACCTTC. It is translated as CASSNGQDYGYTF.

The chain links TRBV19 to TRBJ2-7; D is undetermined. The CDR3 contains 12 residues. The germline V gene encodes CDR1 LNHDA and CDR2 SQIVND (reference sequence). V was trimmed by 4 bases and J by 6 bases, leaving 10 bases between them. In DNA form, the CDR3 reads TGTGCCAGTAGTAGCCACCGCAGCGAGCAGTACTTC. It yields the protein CASSSHRSEQYF.

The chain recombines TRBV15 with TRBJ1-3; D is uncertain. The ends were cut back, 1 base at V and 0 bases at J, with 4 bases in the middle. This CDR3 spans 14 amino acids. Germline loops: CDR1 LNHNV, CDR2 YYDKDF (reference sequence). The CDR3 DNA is TGTGCCACCAGCAGAGTCAGCTCTGGAAACACCATATATTTT. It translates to CATSRVSSGNTIYF.

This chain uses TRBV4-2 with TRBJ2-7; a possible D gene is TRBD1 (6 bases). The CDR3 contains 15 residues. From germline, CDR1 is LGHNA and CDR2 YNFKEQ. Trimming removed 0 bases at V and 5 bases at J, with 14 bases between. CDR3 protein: CASSQERGRVHEQYF. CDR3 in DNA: TGTGCCAGCAGCCAAGAAAGGGGGAGAGTCCACGAGCAGTACTTC.

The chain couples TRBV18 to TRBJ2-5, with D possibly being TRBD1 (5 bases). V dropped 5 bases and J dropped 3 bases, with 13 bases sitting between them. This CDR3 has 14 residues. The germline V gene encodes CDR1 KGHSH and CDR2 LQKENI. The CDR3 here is CASSADSSEETQYF. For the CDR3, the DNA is TGTGCCAGCTCAGCAGACAGTTCCGAAGAGACCCAGTACTTC.

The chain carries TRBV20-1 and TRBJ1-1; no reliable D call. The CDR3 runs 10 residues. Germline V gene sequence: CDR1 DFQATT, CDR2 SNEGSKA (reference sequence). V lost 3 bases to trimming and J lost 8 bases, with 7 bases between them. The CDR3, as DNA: TGCAGTGCTAGTCCCCAGGAAGCTTTCTTT. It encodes CSASPQEAFF.

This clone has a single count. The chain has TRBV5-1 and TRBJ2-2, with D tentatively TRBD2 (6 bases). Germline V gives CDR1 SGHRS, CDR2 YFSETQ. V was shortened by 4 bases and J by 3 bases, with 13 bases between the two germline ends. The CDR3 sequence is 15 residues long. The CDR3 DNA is TGCGCCAGCAGCCTCAACGGCGGGGACACCGGGGAGCTGTTTTTT. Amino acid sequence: CASSLNGGDTGELFF.

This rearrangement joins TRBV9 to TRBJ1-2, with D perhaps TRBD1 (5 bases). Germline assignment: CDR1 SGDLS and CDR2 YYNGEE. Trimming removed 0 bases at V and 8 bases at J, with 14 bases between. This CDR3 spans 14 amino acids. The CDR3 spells CASSVGQGDGGYTF. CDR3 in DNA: TGTGCCAGCAGCGTAGGGCAGGGCGACGGGGGCTACACCTTC.

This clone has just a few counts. The CDR3 coding sequence is TGTGCCAGCAGCTTGGATCGGTGGTCACCCCTCCACTTT. The encoded protein is CASSLDRWSPLHF. The rearrangement links TRBV5-6 to TRBJ1-6; D uncertain. CDR1 and CDR2 (germline): SGHDT, YYEEEE. CDR3 size: 13 residues. V lost 0 bases and J 10 bases, leaving 8 bases between the germline ends.

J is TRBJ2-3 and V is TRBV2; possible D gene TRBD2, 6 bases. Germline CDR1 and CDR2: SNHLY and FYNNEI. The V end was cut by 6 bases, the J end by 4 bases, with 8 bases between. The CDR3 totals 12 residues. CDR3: CASRREADTQYF. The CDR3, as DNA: TGTGCCAGCAGGAGGGAGGCAGATACGCAGTATTTT.

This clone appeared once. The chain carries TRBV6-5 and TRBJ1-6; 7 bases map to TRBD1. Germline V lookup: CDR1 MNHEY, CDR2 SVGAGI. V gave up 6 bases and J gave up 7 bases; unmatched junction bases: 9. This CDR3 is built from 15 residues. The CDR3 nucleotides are TGTGCCAGCAGCCGCGACAGGGTAGAGAATTCACCCCTCCACTTT. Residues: CASSRDRVENSPLHF.

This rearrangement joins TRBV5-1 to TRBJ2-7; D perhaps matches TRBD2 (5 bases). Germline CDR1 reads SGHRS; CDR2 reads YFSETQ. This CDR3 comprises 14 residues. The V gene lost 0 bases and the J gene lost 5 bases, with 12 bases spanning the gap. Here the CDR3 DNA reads TGCGCCAGCAGCTTGGTGGCGGGCAATGACGAGCAGTACTTC. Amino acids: CASSLVAGNDEQYF.

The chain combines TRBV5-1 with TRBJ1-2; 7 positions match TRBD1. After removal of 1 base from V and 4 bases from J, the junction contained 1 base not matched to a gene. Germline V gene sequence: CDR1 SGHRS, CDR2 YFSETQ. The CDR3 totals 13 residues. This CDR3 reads CASSLRTGYGYTF. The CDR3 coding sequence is TGCGCCAGCAGCTTGCGGACAGGCTATGGCTACACCTTC.

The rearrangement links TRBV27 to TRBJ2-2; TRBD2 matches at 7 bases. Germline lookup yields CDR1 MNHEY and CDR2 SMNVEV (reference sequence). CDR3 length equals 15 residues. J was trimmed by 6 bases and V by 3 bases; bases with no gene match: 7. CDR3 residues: CASSFGGGKAGELFF. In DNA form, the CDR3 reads TGTGCCAGCAGTTTTGGGGGGGGTAAGGCCGGGGAGCTGTTTTTT.